The rows below give T cell receptor beta chains drawn from one sample of a study of cytotoxic CD8 clonotypes in ibrutinib-treated CLL. Sequencing used immunoSEQ multiplex PCR; TCRdb keeps in-frame clones, though not all of them. The sample yields about 130,000 clones, about 80% seen once. The sequenced sample was PBMCs, obtained after 24 months of ibrutinib treatment. The receptors shown here come from a human donor with chronic lymphocytic leukemia. CDR3s include the opening cysteine and the closing phenylalanine or tryptophan. D genes are given only for firm matches. Only part of the rows carry a size: once, few, many, or a class if the clone is expanded.

DNA	CDR3	J	V	size	D
TGTGCCAGCAGCAGCAGGGATGAAAAACTGTTTTTT	CASSSRDEKLFF	TRBJ1-4	TRBV11-2	-	-
TGTGCCAGCAGCTTAGGACACGGGGTGGGCTACGAGCAGTACTTC	CASSLGHGVGYEQYF	TRBJ2-7	TRBV7-2	-	-
TGTGCCATCCAAACTAGCGGGAGCACAGATACGCAGTATTTT	CAIQTSGSTDTQYF	TRBJ2-3	TRBV10-3	-	TRBD2
TGTGCCAGCAGTTACGTCTATCCAGGCCGGACAGCCCACCTCTCCTACGAGCAGTACTTC	CASSYVYPGRTAHLSYEQYF	TRBJ2-7	TRBV6-7	-	-
TGTGCCAGCAGCGAACAGGGGGCGCGGGGCCAGTACTTC	CASSEQGARGQYF	TRBJ2-5	TRBV7-8	few	TRBD1
TGTGCCAGCAGTATAACTAGCGGGGGGGCGTTCGGGCAGTACTTC	CASSITSGGAFGQYF	TRBJ2-7	TRBV6-6	-	TRBD2
TGTGCCAGCAGTCCCCCCGGGGGCGAGGGCACTGAAGCTTTCTTT	CASSPPGGEGTEAFF	TRBJ1-1	TRBV28	-	-
TGTGCCAGCACCCCCGGACAGAATTCACCCCTCCACTTT	CASTPGQNSPLHF	TRBJ1-6	TRBV6-5	-	-
TGTGCCAGCAGCCCTCCGAGCTACGAGCAGTACTTC	CASSPPSYEQYF	TRBJ2-7	TRBV2	few	-
TGCGCCAGCAGCTTGGCCCCCGGGACAGAGGGTCTCGAGCAGTACTTC	CASSLAPGTEGLEQYF	TRBJ2-7	TRBV5-1	once	TRBD1
TGTGCCAGCAGCTTACCACGACAGGGGGCGGGCAACACTGAAGCTTTCTTT	CASSLPRQGAGNTEAFF	TRBJ1-1	TRBV11-1	once	TRBD1
TGTGCCAGCAGCCCCGGCCGGGGGGACGGGGAGCTGTTTTTT	CASSPGRGDGELFF	TRBJ2-2	TRBV11-3	-	TRBD2
TGTGCCAGCAGCTCGGGACTAGCCGGAACTAGCACAGATACGCAGTATTTT	CASSSGLAGTSTDTQYF	TRBJ2-3	TRBV7-3	-	TRBD2
TGTGCCACCGGGGACGGGGATTCACCCCTCCACTTT	CATGDGDSPLHF	TRBJ1-6	TRBV10-3	-	-
TGTGCCAGCAGCGTAAGCCCCACCGGGGAAGAGACCCAGTACTTC	CASSVSPTGEETQYF	TRBJ2-5	TRBV9	-	-
TGTGCCAGCAGTACCGGGACAGAAAACACTGAAGCTTTCTTT	CASSTGTENTEAFF	TRBJ1-1	TRBV6-5	few	TRBD1
TGTGCCAGCAGCCAACCGGGACAGGGCTATGGCTACACCTTC	CASSQPGQGYGYTF	TRBJ1-2	TRBV4-2	few	TRBD1
TGTGCCAGCAGTGATCGGGGCAAGAGCTACGAGCAGTACTTC	CASSDRGKSYEQYF	TRBJ2-7	TRBV6-1	-	-
TGCGCCAGCAGCCCAGGGACTGAGTATGGCTACACCTTC	CASSPGTEYGYTF	TRBJ1-2	TRBV5-1	-	-
TGTGCCAGCAGCCCGGACATAGGCTATGGCTACACCTTC	CASSPDIGYGYTF	TRBJ1-2	TRBV5-5	-	-
TGTGCCAGCAGTGAACAGAGCAACACTGAAGCTTTCTTT	CASSEQSNTEAFF	TRBJ1-1	TRBV6-4	-	-
TGTGCCAGCAGTGCCCCCGGGGGGTACACTGAAGCTTTCTTT	CASSAPGGYTEAFF	TRBJ1-1	TRBV28	-	-
TGTGCCAGCAGCCTAGCGGTCCAAGAGACCCAGTACTTC	CASSLAVQETQYF	TRBJ2-5	TRBV2	-	TRBD2
TGTGCCAGCAGGACGCCGGGACTAGCAACAGATACGCAGTATTTT	CASRTPGLATDTQYF	TRBJ2-3	TRBV27	-	TRBD2
TGTGCCAGCAGCCCCGGGACGGACCACAATCAGCCCCAGCATTTT	CASSPGTDHNQPQHF	TRBJ1-5	TRBV28	few	-
TGTGCCAGCAGCCCCCACCAAACCTACGAGCAGTACTTC	CASSPHQTYEQYF	TRBJ2-7	TRBV7-2	-	-
TGTGCCAGCAGTTTTAGGCCCTTCCTGAACACTGAAGCTTTCTTT	CASSFRPFLNTEAFF	TRBJ1-1	TRBV27	-	-
TGTGCCAGCAGCCCAGGGGGCAGGGTGGTCGCTGAAGCTTTCTTT	CASSPGGRVVAEAFF	TRBJ1-1	TRBV9	-	TRBD1
TGTGCCAGCAGTTCCCCCCGGTGGGCTAGCGGGAGCTGGGGTGAGCAGTTCTTC	CASSSPRWASGSWGEQFF	TRBJ2-1	TRBV28	few	TRBD2
TGTGCCAGCCGCCAGGGGGCTGGAGGTCAGCCCCAGCATTTT	CASRQGAGGQPQHF	TRBJ1-5	TRBV7-2	-	TRBD1
TGTGCCAGCAGTTACACCGTAGGGGGTGAGCAGTTCTTC	CASSYTVGGEQFF	TRBJ2-1	TRBV6-6	-	-
TGTGCCAGCAGCTTTCAGGGTTCGGGTGAAAAACTGTTTTTT	CASSFQGSGEKLFF	TRBJ1-4	TRBV5-6	-	-
TGTGCCAGAAGCTTGCCGGGGCCCGGCCCCCAAGAGACCCAGTACTTC	CARSLPGPGPQETQYF	TRBJ2-5	TRBV5-3	-	-
TGTGCCAGCAGGCCAGCCAGCACAGATACGCAGTATTTT	CASRPASTDTQYF	TRBJ2-3	TRBV6-4	-	-
TGTGCCAGCAGCCAACCGGGACTAGCATCGTACGAGCAGTACTTC	CASSQPGLASYEQYF	TRBJ2-7	TRBV27	-	TRBD2
TGTGCCATCAGTGAGGGGTGGGGAACGGGAGGCTACACCTTC	CAISEGWGTGGYTF	TRBJ1-2	TRBV10-3	-	-
TGCAGCGCTAACACGGGACAGTGGGAAGGAAACACCATATATTTT	CSANTGQWEGNTIYF	TRBJ1-3	TRBV29-1	many	TRBD1
TGTGCCAGCAGTTACTCTGGCGGGGGCGGAACTGAAGCTTTCTTT	CASSYSGGGGTEAFF	TRBJ1-1	TRBV6-6	-	-
TGTGCCAGCAACCAGGGACTCAGGGATGGGTCACCCCTCCACTTT	CASNQGLRDGSPLHF	TRBJ1-6	TRBV7-2	-	-
TGTGCCAGCAGCTTGCTGGGGATCAACTATGGCTACACCTTC	CASSLLGINYGYTF	TRBJ1-2	TRBV5-6	many	-
TGTGCCACCAGCAGAGACAGTCAGCCCCAGCATTTT	CATSRDSQPQHF	TRBJ1-5	TRBV15	-	-
TGTGCCAGCAGCCCAGGACAGGGGCAGGTCACTGAAGCTTTCTTT	CASSPGQGQVTEAFF	TRBJ1-1	TRBV11-2	-	TRBD1
TGTGCCAGCAGCGCCCGCACAGGGGGCGAGCAGTACTTC	CASSARTGGEQYF	TRBJ2-7	TRBV6-4	-	TRBD1
TGCGCCAGCAGCCAAGAGAGGGGGACCCATAGGGGCACTGAAGCTTTCTTT	CASSQERGTHRGTEAFF	TRBJ1-1	TRBV4-1	-	-
TGTGCCAGCAGCTTAAGGGGGGACGGTTGGGCCTACAATGAGCAGTTCTTC	CASSLRGDGWAYNEQFF	TRBJ2-1	TRBV7-3	-	-
TGTGCCAGCAGCCGATGGGATAGGGGGGACACTGAAGCTTTCTTT	CASSRWDRGDTEAFF	TRBJ1-1	TRBV5-6	-	-
TGTGCCAGCAGTGAAGGGGCCGCGGAGAATCAGCCCCAGCATTTT	CASSEGAAENQPQHF	TRBJ1-5	TRBV2	-	-
TGTGCCACCGGAGACCGTGCGGGTTATGGCTACACCTTC	CATGDRAGYGYTF	TRBJ1-2	TRBV19	-	-
TGTGCCAGCAGCTCCCGGACAGGGTCTGACGAGCAGTACTTC	CASSSRTGSDEQYF	TRBJ2-7	TRBV7-9	once	TRBD1
TGCGCCAGCAGCTTGGCCTACGACGAGCAGTACTTC	CASSLAYDEQYF	TRBJ2-7	TRBV5-1	-	-
TGTGCCAGCTCACCAGGTTACGGCACTGAAGCTTTCTTT	CASSPGYGTEAFF	TRBJ1-1	TRBV18	-	-
TGTGCCAGCAGTCAGTACAGGGTGGGTCAGCCCCAGCATTTT	CASSQYRVGQPQHF	TRBJ1-5	TRBV28	-	-
TGTGCCAGCAGCTTAGTGGCTGACAGTGTCGGCTATGGCTACACCTTC	CASSLVADSVGYGYTF	TRBJ1-2	TRBV7-9	-	-
TGCGCCAGCAGCCAAGATCTGGCAGGGAAGGGCTACACCTTC	CASSQDLAGKGYTF	TRBJ1-2	TRBV4-3	few	-
TGTGCCAGCAGCTGGGGGGGTGGCTACACCTTC	CASSWGGGYTF	TRBJ1-2	TRBV5-6	many	-
TGTGCCAGCAGCGTAGCCCCCACGGGGGGCATTCAGTACTTC	CASSVAPTGGIQYF	TRBJ2-4	TRBV9	-	TRBD2
TGCGCCAGCAGCTACGGACTAGCGGGACGGAACGGGAATGAGCAGTTCTTC	CASSYGLAGRNGNEQFF	TRBJ2-1	TRBV5-1	few	TRBD2
TGTGCCAGCAGCCAGGGGGCGGATACGCAGTATTTT	CASSQGADTQYF	TRBJ2-3	TRBV7-2	-	TRBD1
TGTGCCAGCAGCAACCCCCCGGGACTAGCGGGAGAAGGAGGGACCGGGGAGCTGTTTTTT	CASSNPPGLAGEGGTGELFF	TRBJ2-2	TRBV21-1	-	-
TGTGCCAGCAGCCCAGGGCTCTCCTACAATGAGCAGTTCTTC	CASSPGLSYNEQFF	TRBJ2-1	TRBV7-3	once	-